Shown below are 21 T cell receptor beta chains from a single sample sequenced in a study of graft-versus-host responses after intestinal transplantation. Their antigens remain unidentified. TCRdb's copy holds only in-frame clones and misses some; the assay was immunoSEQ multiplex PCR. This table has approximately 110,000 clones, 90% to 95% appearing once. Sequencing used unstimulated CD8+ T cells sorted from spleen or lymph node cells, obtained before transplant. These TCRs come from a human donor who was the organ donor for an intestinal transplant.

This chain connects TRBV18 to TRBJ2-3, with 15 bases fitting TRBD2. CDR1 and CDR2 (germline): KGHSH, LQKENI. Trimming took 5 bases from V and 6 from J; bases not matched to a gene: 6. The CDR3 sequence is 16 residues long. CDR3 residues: CASSRTSGRARDTQYF. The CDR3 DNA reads TGTGCCAGCTCAAGGACTAGCGGGAGGGCGCGGGATACGCAGTATTTT.

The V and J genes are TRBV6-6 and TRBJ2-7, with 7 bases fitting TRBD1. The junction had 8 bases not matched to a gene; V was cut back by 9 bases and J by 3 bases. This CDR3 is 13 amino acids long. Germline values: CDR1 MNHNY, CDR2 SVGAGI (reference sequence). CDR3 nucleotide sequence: TGTGCCAGTTCAGACCGGGACAGCTACGAGCAGTACTTC. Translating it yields CASSDRDSYEQYF.

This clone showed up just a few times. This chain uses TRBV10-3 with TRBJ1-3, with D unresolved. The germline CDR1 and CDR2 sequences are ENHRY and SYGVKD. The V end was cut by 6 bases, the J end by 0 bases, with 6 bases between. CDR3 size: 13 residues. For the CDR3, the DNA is TGTGCCATCAGCCGAAGCTCTGGAAACACCATATATTTT. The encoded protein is CAISRSSGNTIYF.

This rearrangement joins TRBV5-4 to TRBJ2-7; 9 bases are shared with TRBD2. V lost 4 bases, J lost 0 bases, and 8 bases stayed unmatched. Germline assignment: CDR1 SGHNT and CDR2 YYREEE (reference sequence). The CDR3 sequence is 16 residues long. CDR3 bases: TGTGCCAGCAGCCCCTCTAGCGGGATCTTCTCCTACGAGCAGTACTTC. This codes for CASSPSSGIFSYEQYF.

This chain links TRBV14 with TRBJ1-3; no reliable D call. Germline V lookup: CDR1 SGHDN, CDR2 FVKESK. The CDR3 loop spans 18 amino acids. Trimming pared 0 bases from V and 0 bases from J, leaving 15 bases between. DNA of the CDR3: TGTGCCAGCAGCCAAGATGTCCGACGGAAAAGCTCTGGAAACACCATATATTTT. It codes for CASSQDVRRKSSGNTIYF.

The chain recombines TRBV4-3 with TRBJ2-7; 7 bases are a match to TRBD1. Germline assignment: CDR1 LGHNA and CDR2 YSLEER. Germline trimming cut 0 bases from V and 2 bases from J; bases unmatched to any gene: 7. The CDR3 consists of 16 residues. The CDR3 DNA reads TGCGCCAGCAGCCAAGAGTTGGAGACAGGGACCTACGAGCAGTACTTC. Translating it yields CASSQELETGTYEQYF.

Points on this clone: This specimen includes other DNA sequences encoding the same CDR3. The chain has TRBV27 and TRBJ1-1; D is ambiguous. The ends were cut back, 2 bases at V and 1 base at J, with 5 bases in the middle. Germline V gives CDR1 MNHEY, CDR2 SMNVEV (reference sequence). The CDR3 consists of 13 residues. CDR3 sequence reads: CASSLGENTEAFF. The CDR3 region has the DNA TGTGCCAGCAGTTTAGGGGAGAACACTGAAGCTTTCTTT.

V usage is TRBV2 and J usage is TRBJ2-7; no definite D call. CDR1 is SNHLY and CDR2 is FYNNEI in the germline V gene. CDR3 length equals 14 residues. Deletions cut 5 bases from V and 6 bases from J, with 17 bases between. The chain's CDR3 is CASSLGPMKPEQYF. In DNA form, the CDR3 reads TGTGCCAGCAGTCTGGGCCCTATGAAGCCCGAGCAGTACTTC.

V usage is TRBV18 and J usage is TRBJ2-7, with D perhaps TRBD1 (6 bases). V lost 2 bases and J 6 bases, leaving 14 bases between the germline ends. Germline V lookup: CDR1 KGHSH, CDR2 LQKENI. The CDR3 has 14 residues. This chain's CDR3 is CASSPYNRVGEQYF. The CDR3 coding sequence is TGTGCCAGCTCACCATATAACAGGGTGGGCGAGCAGTACTTC. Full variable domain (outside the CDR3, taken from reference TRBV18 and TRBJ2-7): NAGVMQNPRHLVRRRGQEARLRCSPMKGHSHVYWYRQLPEEGLKFMVYLQKENIIDESGMPKERFSAEFPKEGPSILRIQQVVRGDSAAYFCASSPYNRVGEQYFGPGTRLTVT.

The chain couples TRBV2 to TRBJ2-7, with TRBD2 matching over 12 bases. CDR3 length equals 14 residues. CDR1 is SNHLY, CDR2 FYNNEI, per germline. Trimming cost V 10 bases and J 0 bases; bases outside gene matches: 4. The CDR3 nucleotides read TGTGCCACCCAGACTAGCGGGAGCTCCTACGAGCAGTACTTC. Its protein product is CATQTSGSSYEQYF. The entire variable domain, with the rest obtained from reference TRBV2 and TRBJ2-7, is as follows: EPEVTQTPSHQVTQMGQEVILRCVPISNHLYFYWYRQILGQKVEFLVSFYNNEISEKSEIFDDQFSVERPDGSNFTLKIRSTKLEDSAMYFCATQTSGSSYEQYFGPGTRLTVT.

The CDR3 sequence is CASSPALFSRGEQYF. CDR3 bases: TGTGCCAGCAGTCCCGCACTGTTTTCTAGGGGCGAGCAGTACTTC. The V and J genes are TRBV2 and TRBJ2-7; possibly TRBD1 for D (5 bases). V gave up 5 bases and J gave up 6 bases, with 20 bases separating them. CDR3 length: 15 residues. CDR1 is SNHLY and CDR2 is FYNNEI in the germline V gene.

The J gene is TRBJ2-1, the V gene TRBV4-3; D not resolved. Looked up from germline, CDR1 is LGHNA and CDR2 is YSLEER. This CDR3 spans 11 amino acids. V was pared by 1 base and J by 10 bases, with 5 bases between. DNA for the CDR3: TGCGCCAGCAGCCAAGCTGGAGAGCAGTTCTTC. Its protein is CASSQAGEQFF.

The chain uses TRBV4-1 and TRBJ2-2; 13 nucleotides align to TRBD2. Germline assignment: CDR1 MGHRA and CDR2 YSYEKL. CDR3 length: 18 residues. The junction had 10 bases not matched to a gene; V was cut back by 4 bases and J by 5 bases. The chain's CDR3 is CASSPSKPGLAGTGELFF. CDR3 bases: TGCGCCAGCAGCCCGTCTAAGCCGGGACTAGCGGGGACCGGGGAGCTGTTTTTT.

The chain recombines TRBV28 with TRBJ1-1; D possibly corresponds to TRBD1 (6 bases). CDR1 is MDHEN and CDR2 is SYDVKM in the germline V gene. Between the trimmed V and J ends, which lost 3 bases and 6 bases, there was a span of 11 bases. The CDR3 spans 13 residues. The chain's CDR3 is CASSFYRVPEAFF. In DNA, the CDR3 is TGTGCCAGCAGTTTCTACAGGGTTCCTGAAGCTTTCTTT. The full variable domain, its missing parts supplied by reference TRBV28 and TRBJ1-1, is DVKVTQSSRYLVKRTGEKVFLECVQDMDHENMFWYRQDPGLGLRLIYFSYDVKMKEKGDIPEGYSVSREKKERFSLILESASTNQTSMYLCASSFYRVPEAFFGQGTRLTVV.

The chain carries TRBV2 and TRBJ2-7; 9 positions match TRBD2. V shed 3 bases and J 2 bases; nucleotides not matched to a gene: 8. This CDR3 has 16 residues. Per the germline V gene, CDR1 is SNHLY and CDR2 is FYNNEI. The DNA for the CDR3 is TGTGCCAGCAGTGATTCTCTAGCGGGAATGGCCTACGAGCAGTACTTC. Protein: CASSDSLAGMAYEQYF.

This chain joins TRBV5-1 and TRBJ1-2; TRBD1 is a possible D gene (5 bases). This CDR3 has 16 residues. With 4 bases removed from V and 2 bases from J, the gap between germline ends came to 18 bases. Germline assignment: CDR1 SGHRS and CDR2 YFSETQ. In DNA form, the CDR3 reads TGCGCCAGCAGCCGCAAACCTGACAGTCCGAACTATGGCTACACCTTC. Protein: CASSRKPDSPNYGYTF.

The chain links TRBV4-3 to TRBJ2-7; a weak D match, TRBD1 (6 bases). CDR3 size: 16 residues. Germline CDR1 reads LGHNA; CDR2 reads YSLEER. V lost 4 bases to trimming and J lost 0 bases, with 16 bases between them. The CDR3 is CASSPLSLGGSYEQYF. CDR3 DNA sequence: TGCGCCAGCAGCCCCCTTTCACTAGGGGGCTCCTACGAGCAGTACTTC.

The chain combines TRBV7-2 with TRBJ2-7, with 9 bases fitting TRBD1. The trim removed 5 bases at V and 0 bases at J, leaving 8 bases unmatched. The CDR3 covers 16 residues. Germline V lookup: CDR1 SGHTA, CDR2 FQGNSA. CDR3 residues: CASSLDGTGTSYEQYF. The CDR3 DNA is TGTGCCAGCAGCCTAGACGGGACAGGGACCTCCTACGAGCAGTACTTC.

This CDR3 reads CAISEGAETQYF. CDR3 bases: TGTGCCATCAGTGAGGGGGCAGAGACCCAGTACTTC. The genes are TRBV10-3 and TRBJ2-5, with D perhaps TRBD1 (5 bases). CDR3 length: 12 residues. The germline gives CDR1 ENHRY, CDR2 SYGVKD. Trimming took 2 bases from V and 4 from J, leaving 5 bases between them.

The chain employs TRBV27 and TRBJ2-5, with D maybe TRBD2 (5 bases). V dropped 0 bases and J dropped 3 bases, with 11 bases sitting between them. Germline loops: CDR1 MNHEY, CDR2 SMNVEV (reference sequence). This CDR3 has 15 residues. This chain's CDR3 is CASSLSASGKETQYF. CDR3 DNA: TGTGCCAGCAGTTTATCCGCCTCGGGGAAAGAGACCCAGTACTTC.

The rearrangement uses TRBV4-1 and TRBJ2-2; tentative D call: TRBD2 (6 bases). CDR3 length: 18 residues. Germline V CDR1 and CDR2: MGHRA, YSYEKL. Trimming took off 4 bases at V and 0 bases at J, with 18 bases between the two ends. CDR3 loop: CASSLRVAGTSNTGELFF. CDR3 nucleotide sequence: TGCGCCAGCAGCCTACGCGTCGCCGGGACTTCGAACACCGGGGAGCTGTTTTTT.